A selection of T cell receptor beta chains follows, all from one sample in a study of cytomegalovirus exposure and HLA in healthy donors. Data came from immunoSEQ multiplex PCR; TCRdb stores just in-frame clones and leaves some out. The sample includes about 220,000 clones, roughly 88% of them seen just once. Material for sequencing was PBMCs. These receptors were taken from a woman aged 25-40 years in good health and CMV-seropositive. The CDR3 runs from the conserved cysteine through the conserved F or W. The D gene is left open where the match is weak. Not all rows give a size; the values are once, few, many and, for expanded clones, a class.

>TRBD1|TRBJ2-1|NA|TRBV7-2
CASSLQGQGNYNEQFF
TGTGCCAGCAGCTTACAAGGACAGGGCAACTACAATGAGCAGTTCTTC
>TRBD1|TRBJ1-2|NA|TRBV30
CAWGSDRVDYYGYTF
TGTGCCTGGGGGAGTGACAGGGTGGACTACTATGGCTACACCTTC
>NA|TRBJ1-1|NA|TRBV11-2
CASSSRFTRQSPEAFF
TGTGCCAGCAGCTCCCGATTCACACGACAGTCCCCTGAAGCTTTCTTT
>NA|TRBJ1-2|NA|TRBV15
CATSRDGLYGYTF
TGTGCCACCAGCAGAGATGGACTATATGGCTACACCTTC
>NA|TRBJ2-5|NA|TRBV30
CAWSGRQETQYF
TGTGCCTGGAGTGGGCGGCAAGAGACCCAGTACTTC
>NA|TRBJ1-2|NA|TRBV2
CASSPAYGYTF
TGTGCCAGCAGCCCTGCATATGGCTACACCTTC
>TRBD1|TRBJ2-7|NA|TRBV7-6
CASSLYATGDEQYF
TGTGCCAGCAGCTTATATGCGACAGGGGACGAGCAGTACTTC
>TRBD1|TRBJ1-4|NA|TRBV4-1
CASSPQGARSNEKLFF
TGCGCCAGCAGCCCCCAGGGGGCGCGGAGTAATGAAAAACTGTTTTTT
>NA|TRBJ2-7|NA|TRBV28
CASSGGGGFSYEQYF
TGTGCCAGCAGCGGCGGGGGCGGTTTCTCCTACGAGCAGTACTTC
>TRBD1|TRBJ2-4|NA|TRBV27
CASGETGGLDIQYF
TGTGCCAGCGGAGAGACAGGGGGTCTGGACATTCAGTACTTC
>TRBD1|TRBJ2-2|NA|TRBV5-6
CASSHYRDSPTGELFF
TGTGCCAGCAGTCATTACCGGGACAGTCCCACCGGGGAGCTGTTTTTT
>NA|TRBJ2-2|few|TRBV19
CASSIAQGSGELFF
TGTGCCAGTAGTATCGCTCAGGGGAGCGGGGAGCTGTTTTTT
>NA|TRBJ2-1|NA|TRBV27
CASSLYSEQFF
TGTGCCAGCAGTTTATATAGTGAGCAGTTCTTC
>TRBD1|TRBJ2-2|NA|TRBV11-2
CASSVQGARFGELFF
TGTGCCAGCAGCGTACAGGGGGCTAGATTCGGGGAGCTGTTTTTT
>TRBD2|TRBJ2-5|NA|TRBV30
CAWTQGLAGTQETQYF
TGTGCCTGGACCCAGGGACTAGCAGGGACTCAAGAGACCCAGTACTTC
>NA|TRBJ1-1|NA|TRBV9
CASGLRGLGTEAFF
TGTGCCAGCGGCCTTCGGGGCCTGGGCACTGAAGCTTTCTTT
>NA|TRBJ1-5|NA|TRBV18
CASSPVGGREPQHF
TGTGCCAGCTCACCGGTCGGGGGGAGAGAGCCCCAGCATTTT
>TRBD2|TRBJ2-1|NA|TRBV15
CATSRELAGGSSYNEQFF
TGTGCCACCAGCAGAGAACTAGCGGGAGGGTCCTCCTACAATGAGCAGTTCTTC
>TRBD2|TRBJ2-1|NA|TRBV7-8
CASSLAPLAGGEQFF
TGTGCCAGCAGCTTAGCCCCCCTAGCGGGAGGCGAGCAGTTCTTC
>TRBD2|TRBJ2-1|NA|TRBV7-3
CASSPSGSSYNEQFF
TGTGCCAGCAGCCCCAGCGGGAGTAGCTACAATGAGCAGTTCTTC
>NA|TRBJ1-2|few|TRBV2
CASSAQGAFYGYTF
TGTGCCAGCAGTGCCCAGGGCGCCTTCTATGGCTACACCTTC